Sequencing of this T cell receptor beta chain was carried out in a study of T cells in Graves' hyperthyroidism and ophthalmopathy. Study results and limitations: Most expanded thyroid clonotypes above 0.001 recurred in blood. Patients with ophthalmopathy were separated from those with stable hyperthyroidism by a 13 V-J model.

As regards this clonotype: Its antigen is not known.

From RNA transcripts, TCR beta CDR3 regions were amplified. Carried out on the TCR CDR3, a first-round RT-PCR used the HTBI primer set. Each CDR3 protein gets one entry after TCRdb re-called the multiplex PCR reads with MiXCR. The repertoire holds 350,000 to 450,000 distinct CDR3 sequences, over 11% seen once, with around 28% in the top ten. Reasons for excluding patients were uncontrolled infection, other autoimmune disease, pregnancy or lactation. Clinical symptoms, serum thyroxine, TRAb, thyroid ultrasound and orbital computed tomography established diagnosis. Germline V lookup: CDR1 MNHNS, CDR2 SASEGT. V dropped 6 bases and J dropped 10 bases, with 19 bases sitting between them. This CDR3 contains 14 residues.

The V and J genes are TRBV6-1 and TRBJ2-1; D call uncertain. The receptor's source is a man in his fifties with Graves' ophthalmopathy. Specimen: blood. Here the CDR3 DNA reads TGTGCCAGCAGCCACATAGAGTCCACACGGGAGCAGTTCTTC. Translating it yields CASSHIESTREQFF.